This TCR beta chain was profiled in a study of preoperative IRX-2 immunotherapy in early breast cancer. Assay used: immunoSEQ multiplex PCR; TCRdb lists only in-frame clones, some missing. The sample has roughly 24,000 clones, around 72% seen once. Trimming cost V 6 bases and J 4 bases, with 19 bases left between them. The CDR3 totals 16 residues. Germline CDR1 and CDR2: MNHGY and SAAAGT. Treatment indicated: preoperative locoregional IRX-2 cytokine immunotherapy. This phase Ib study tested locoregional IRX-2 cytokine immunotherapy given before surgery. V gene TRBV6-8 combines with J gene TRBJ1-3; D unclear. Sequencing was performed on lymph node tissue, taken after IRX-2 immunotherapy. The sequence derives from a human donor with breast cancer. CDR3 DNA sequence: TGTGCCAGCAGCGACCGCCTCGGCTCTCCAGGAAACACCATATATTTT. Residues: CASSDRLGSPGNTIYF.